The 13 T cell receptor beta chains below were found in one sample sequenced in a study of cytomegalovirus exposure and HLA in healthy donors. The PCR employed 60 Vbeta primers together with 13 Jbeta primers. The method was immunoSEQ multiplex PCR; TCRdb's version includes in-frame clones alone and lacks a portion of them. The data hold 110,000 or so clones, with more than 80% observed a single time. The sample comprised PBMCs. The receptor source for this set is a man younger than 35 in good health and CMV-seronegative.

The chain joins TRBV4-3 to TRBJ1-1; 7 bases agree with TRBD1. V dropped 3 bases and J dropped 1; count of bases not matched to a gene: 8. Germline assignment: CDR1 LGHNA and CDR2 YSLEER. The length of the CDR3 is 16 residues. CDR3 protein: CASSQDDRVRNTEAFF. The CDR3 DNA reads as TGCGCCAGCAGCCAGGATGACAGGGTTAGGAACACTGAAGCTTTCTTT.

The rearrangement uses TRBV28 and TRBJ2-7; weak D call: TRBD1 (5 bases). From germline, CDR1 is MDHEN and CDR2 SYDVKM. V lost 1 base and J lost 7, with 11 bases in between. CDR3 length equals 13 residues. CDR3 amino acids: CASSLFDRGEQYF. The CDR3 DNA sequence: TGTGCCAGCAGTTTATTTGACAGAGGAGAGCAGTACTTC.

V gene TRBV18 combines with J gene TRBJ2-7, with 8 bases aligning to TRBD2. This CDR3 has 16 residues. Germline CDR1 and CDR2: KGHSH and LQKENI. V was clipped by 3 bases and J by 7 bases; unmatched bases: 14. CDR3 in DNA: TGTGCCAGCTCACCTAGGTTTCCGGGAGGGCCGAGGGAGCAGTACTTC. Translation gives CASSPRFPGGPREQYF.

The CDR3 loop is CASSVTEGAGQPQHF. CDR3 in DNA: TGTGCCAGCAGTGTAACAGAGGGGGCTGGGCAGCCCCAGCATTTT. The J gene is TRBJ1-5, the V gene TRBV6-5; 7 bases fit TRBD1. The CDR3 is made up of 15 amino acids. Germline values: CDR1 MNHEY, CDR2 SVGAGI. J lost 7 bases, V lost 5 bases, and 11 bases had no gene match.

The chain carries TRBV20-1 and TRBJ2-1; D gene uncertain. Trimming stripped 6 bases from V and 12 bases from J, with 15 bases between. In germline, CDR1 is DFQATT, CDR2 SNEGSKA (reference sequence). There are 11 residues in the CDR3. The CDR3 bases are TGCAGTGCACAGTCTGGGTTGGGGCAGTTCTTC. Amino acids: CSAQSGLGQFF.

The rearrangement links TRBV7-3 to TRBJ2-1; 9 nucleotides agree with TRBD2. Trimming took 0 bases from V and 9 from J; bases not matched to a gene: 6. The germline CDR1 and CDR2 sequences are SGHTA and FQGTGA. The CDR3 sequence is 15 residues long. The CDR3 region is CASSLTAAGGVEQFF. The CDR3 DNA sequence: TGTGCCAGCAGCTTAACAGCAGCGGGAGGCGTTGAGCAGTTCTTC.

J is TRBJ2-7 and V is TRBV7-8, with D maybe TRBD1 (7 bases). This CDR3 region has 14 residues. Trimming took 6 bases from V and 2 from J, leaving 14 bases between them. Germline assignment: CDR1 SGHVS and CDR2 FQNEAQ. The CDR3 DNA reads as TGTGCCAGCAGTCCCGGCAGGGGGGCCTACGAGCAGTACTTC. This sequence encodes CASSPGRGAYEQYF.

The chain recombines TRBV4-1 with TRBJ2-7, with TRBD1 matching over 7 bases. CDR1 and CDR2 (germline): MGHRA, YSYEKL. The CDR3 extends over 15 amino acids. Trimming cost V 3 bases and J 3 bases; bases outside gene matches: 8. The CDR3 DNA is TGCGCCAGCAGCCACCCCCCGACAGGGATCTACGAGCAGTACTTC. Amino acid sequence: CASSHPPTGIYEQYF.

The genes are TRBV7-8 and TRBJ2-1, with TRBD2 matching 7 bases. V was pared by 2 bases and J by 7 bases, with 11 bases of the junction left unmatched. CDR1 SGHVS and CDR2 FQNEAQ come from the germline V gene. The CDR3 contains 16 residues. CDR3 coding DNA: TGTGCCAGCAGCTTATTGGCGGGAGTATATTTGAATGAGCAGTTCTTC. Its translation is CASSLLAGVYLNEQFF. Full variable domain (remainder filled in from reference TRBV7-8 and TRBJ2-1): GAGVSQSPRYKVAKRGQDVALRCDPISGHVSLFWYQQALGQGPEFLTYFQNEAQLDKSGLPSDRFFAERPEGSVSTLKIQRTQQEDSAVYLCASSLLAGVYLNEQFFGPGTRLTVL.

This clone has a handful of counts. The gene calls are TRBV7-6 and TRBJ2-7; D is ambiguous. Between the trimmed V and J ends, which lost 4 bases and 0 bases, there was a span of 13 bases. In germline, CDR1 is SGHVS, CDR2 FNYEAQ. The length of the CDR3 is 15 residues. The CDR3 region is CASSSQRLSSYEQYF. The CDR3 nucleotides read TGTGCCAGCAGCTCCCAGAGGTTAAGCTCCTACGAGCAGTACTTC.

This chain links TRBV10-3 with TRBJ2-7, with 12 bases aligning to TRBD1. Germline V gene data show CDR1 as ENHRY and CDR2 as SYGVKD. After removal of 3 bases from V and 7 bases from J, the junction contained 10 bases not matched to a gene. The CDR3 covers 16 residues. CDR3 residues: CAISEARGQGAGEQYF. CDR3 coding DNA: TGTGCCATCAGTGAAGCCCGGGGACAGGGGGCAGGGGAGCAGTACTTC.

V gene TRBV28 combines with J gene TRBJ2-7; a weak D match, TRBD2 (7 bases). This CDR3 is 13 amino acids long. CDR1 is MDHEN and CDR2 is SYDVKM in the germline V gene. V gave up 4 bases and J gave up 6 bases, with 13 bases separating them. This chain's CDR3 is CASSSGGGGEQYF. CDR3 nucleotides: TGTGCCAGCAGTTCCGGGGGCGGGGGCGAGCAGTACTTC. The full variable domain, with the rest looked up from reference TRBV28 and TRBJ2-7, is DVKVTQSSRYLVKRTGEKVFLECVQDMDHENMFWYRQDPGLGLRLIYFSYDVKMKEKGDIPEGYSVSREKKERFSLILESASTNQTSMYLCASSSGGGGEQYFGPGTRLTVT.

V usage is TRBV4-1 and J usage is TRBJ1-2; 7 nucleotides agree with TRBD1. The ends lost 1 base at V and 4 bases at J; junction bases unmatched: 3. CDR3 size: 14 residues. Germline-derived CDR1 and CDR2 are MGHRA and YSYEKL. CDR3 sequence reads: CASSQAGGGYGYTF. For the CDR3, the DNA is TGCGCCAGCAGCCAAGCAGGGGGAGGCTATGGCTACACCTTC.